Listed below are T cell receptor beta chains from one sample, sequenced in a study of T cells in tuberculosis. Using immunoSEQ multiplex PCR, the repertoire was profiled, and TCRdb retains in-frame clones only, with some absent. This repertoire shows tens of thousands of clones, around 92% found once; its top ten account for around 7%. This specimen was PBMCs, taken at tuberculosis diagnosis. Receptors originate from an adult with tuberculosis. Some clones in this sample may be carry-over from other donors' samples. Each CDR3 is given without its conserved first and last residue.

CDR3aa: ASSLGRPGQGYEQY
v_gene: TRBV4-2
j_gene: TRBJ2-7

CDR3aa: ASSTGGNSNQPQH
v_gene: TRBV9
j_gene: TRBJ1-5

CDR3aa: ASSPPRTGPEQF
v_gene: TRBV11-2
j_gene: TRBJ2-1

CDR3aa: ASSTLRTRGSYEQY
v_gene: TRBV19
j_gene: TRBJ2-7

CDR3aa: ASSPRGAGVDTQY
v_gene: TRBV7-7
j_gene: TRBJ2-3

CDR3aa: ASSQDYRLGTDTQY
v_gene: TRBV4-2
j_gene: TRBJ2-3

CDR3aa: ASSSFGLAGPNEQF
v_gene: TRBV7-2
j_gene: TRBJ2-1

CDR3aa: ASSLAPGQGADTQY
v_gene: TRBV5-1
j_gene: TRBJ2-3

CDR3aa: ASSDTRTAYGYT
v_gene: TRBV6-1
j_gene: TRBJ1-2

CDR3aa: ASSVEGSSILLHKNIQY
v_gene: TRBV9
j_gene: TRBJ2-4

CDR3aa: ASRTGINNYGYT
v_gene: TRBV7-2
j_gene: TRBJ1-2

CDR3aa: SVHTGGGYT
v_gene: TRBV29-1
j_gene: TRBJ1-2

CDR3aa: AIQGQGMNTEAF
v_gene: TRBV6-6
j_gene: TRBJ1-1

CDR3aa: ASSLAGGHMGQY
v_gene: TRBV13
j_gene: TRBJ2-7

CDR3aa: ASSLGQSYT
v_gene: TRBV11-2
j_gene: TRBJ1-2

CDR3aa: ASRSVDTEAF
v_gene: TRBV6-5
j_gene: TRBJ1-1

CDR3aa: ASRLGQGHYGYT
v_gene: TRBV5-5
j_gene: TRBJ1-2

CDR3aa: ASSIGTGRNQPQH
v_gene: TRBV19
j_gene: TRBJ1-5

CDR3aa: ASSRQGPDTQY
v_gene: TRBV7-6
j_gene: TRBJ2-3

CDR3aa: ASSFLAGGSYEQY
v_gene: TRBV7-2
j_gene: TRBJ2-7

CDR3aa: ASYRQETYEQY
v_gene: TRBV2
j_gene: TRBJ2-7

CDR3aa: ASRPGTSSYNEQF
v_gene: TRBV27
j_gene: TRBJ2-1

CDR3aa: ASSPGEGTLYEQY
v_gene: TRBV7-7
j_gene: TRBJ2-7

CDR3aa: ASSLAQGREGEKLF
v_gene: TRBV5-6
j_gene: TRBJ1-4

CDR3aa: ASSLFSNSNQPQH
v_gene: TRBV5-8
j_gene: TRBJ1-5

CDR3aa: AWSEGVGDTQY
v_gene: TRBV30
j_gene: TRBJ2-3

CDR3aa: ASGTYVYNEQF
v_gene: TRBV6-1
j_gene: TRBJ2-1

CDR3aa: ASGNRVQPQH
v_gene: TRBV10-1
j_gene: TRBJ1-5

CDR3aa: ASSIGARAGELF
v_gene: TRBV19
j_gene: TRBJ2-2

CDR3aa: ASSEAWRGGTQY
v_gene: TRBV6-1
j_gene: TRBJ2-5

CDR3aa: ASSLLDRDDTEAF
v_gene: TRBV5-5
j_gene: TRBJ1-1

CDR3aa: ASSLLAGAQTSTDTQY
v_gene: TRBV11-2
j_gene: TRBJ2-3

CDR3aa: AISERGQRNQPQH
v_gene: TRBV10-3
j_gene: TRBJ1-5

CDR3aa: ASSFGEDYGYT
v_gene: TRBV27
j_gene: TRBJ1-2

CDR3aa: ASSRSAAGVLDYGYT
v_gene: TRBV5-1
j_gene: TRBJ1-2

CDR3aa: ASSHWTGANQPQH
v_gene: TRBV4-1
j_gene: TRBJ1-5

CDR3aa: ARRTGGSWSPLH
v_gene: TRBV6-4
j_gene: TRBJ1-6

CDR3aa: ASSVSGSTNTGELF
v_gene: TRBV6-4
j_gene: TRBJ2-2

CDR3aa: ASSHPLKGQGARIYGYT
v_gene: TRBV7-2
j_gene: TRBJ1-2

CDR3aa: ASSDRVARNYGYT
v_gene: TRBV6-4
j_gene: TRBJ1-2

CDR3aa: ASSRDIPSRGPEAF
v_gene: TRBV21-1
j_gene: TRBJ1-1

CDR3aa: ASTRQGGTYEQY
v_gene: TRBV2
j_gene: TRBJ2-7

CDR3aa: ASSFEGRGYGYT
v_gene: TRBV5-8
j_gene: TRBJ1-2

CDR3aa: ASSDHREEAF
v_gene: TRBV7-2
j_gene: TRBJ1-1

CDR3aa: ASSPGLAGGHNEQF
v_gene: TRBV5-4
j_gene: TRBJ2-1

CDR3aa: AFNNAGQGTGELF
v_gene: TRBV7-9
j_gene: TRBJ2-2

CDR3aa: ASSQGSAGDYEQY
v_gene: TRBV4-1
j_gene: TRBJ2-7

CDR3aa: ASKGGGTSTDTQY
v_gene: TRBV9
j_gene: TRBJ2-3

CDR3aa: ASSLGGGNYGYT
v_gene: TRBV11-2
j_gene: TRBJ1-2

CDR3aa: ASSGTGSSYNSPLH
v_gene: TRBV6-1
j_gene: TRBJ1-6

CDR3aa: ASRLASGAGDTQY
v_gene: TRBV2
j_gene: TRBJ2-3

CDR3aa: ASSRHGTGNYGYT
v_gene: TRBV11-2
j_gene: TRBJ1-2

CDR3aa: ASGGGGWGTEAF
v_gene: TRBV27
j_gene: TRBJ1-1

CDR3aa: ASSLGQTTNEKLF
v_gene: TRBV5-1
j_gene: TRBJ1-4

CDR3aa: ASSYRGGYT
v_gene: TRBV6-5
j_gene: TRBJ1-2

CDR3aa: ASSRDRVWYGYT
v_gene: TRBV5-6
j_gene: TRBJ1-2

CDR3aa: ASSLAGTSHNEQF
v_gene: TRBV5-4
j_gene: TRBJ2-1

CDR3aa: AWRNSVAVISANSPLH
v_gene: TRBV30
j_gene: TRBJ1-6

CDR3aa: ASSVYTDTQY
v_gene: TRBV6-1
j_gene: TRBJ2-3

CDR3aa: ASSPRQGADEQF
v_gene: TRBV9
j_gene: TRBJ2-1